The next 20 T cell receptor beta chains were all read from a single sample in a study of T cell repertoires in cytomegalovirus infection. Via MiXCR, TCRdb re-called the reads, giving one row per CDR3 protein. The sample contains about 230,000 distinct CDR3 sequences, approximately 7% of which appear only once. Sequenced: PBMCs. The receptors derive from a human donor in good health (CMV status not recorded). Some clones in this sample may be carry-over from other donors' samples.

This clonotype was seen ten or more times. The CDR3 loop reads CASSSGPGPLHF. CDR3 DNA sequence: TGTGCCAGCAGCTCGGGACCGGGACCCCTCCACTTT. The chain employs TRBV7-9 and TRBJ1-6; TRBD1 is a possible D gene (5 bases). Germline V CDR1 and CDR2: SEHNR, FQNEAQ (reference sequence). The CDR3 loop spans 12 amino acids. Deletions cut 4 bases from V and 12 bases from J, with 10 bases between.

The V and J genes are TRBV7-4 and TRBJ2-1; D possibly uses TRBD1 or TRBD2 (5 bases each). The CDR3 consists of 13 residues. V was trimmed by 11 bases and J by 2 bases, leaving 13 bases between them. Germline assignment: CDR1 SGHVT and CDR2 SQSDAQ. The DNA of the CDR3 is TGTGCCGGGGGACGGCGGGCCTACAATGAGCAGTTCTTC. Translating it yields CAGGRRAYNEQFF.

This clonotype appeared many times. CDR3 sequence: CSPRQGLLAFF. The CDR3, as DNA: TGCAGTCCCAGGCAGGGTCTTTTGGCTTTCTTT. The rearrangement joins TRBV20-1 to TRBJ1-1; TRBD1 might be the D (5 bases). Trimming stripped 8 bases from V and 11 bases from J, with 18 bases between. Germline V gene sequence: CDR1 DFQATT, CDR2 SNEGSKA (reference sequence). This CDR3 region has 11 residues.

This clonotype was recorded at least ten times. The chain couples TRBV7-8 to TRBJ1-6; the match to TRBD1 covers 7 bases. After removal of 5 bases from V and 7 bases from J, the junction contained 8 bases not matched to a gene. Looked up from germline, CDR1 is SGHVS and CDR2 is FQNEAQ. The CDR3 is 15 amino acids. The CDR3 protein is CASSARQGGNSPLHF. In DNA, the CDR3 is TGTGCCAGCAGCGCCCGACAGGGAGGAAATTCACCCCTCCACTTT.

Ten or more counts support this clonotype. The gene calls are TRBV7-2 and TRBJ1-2, with D unclear. Germline V CDR1 and CDR2: SGHTA, FQGNSA. The CDR3 spans 16 residues. Trimming pared 2 bases from V and 8 bases from J, leaving 21 bases between. The CDR3 here is CASSLLTFTIPAGYTF. DNA for the CDR3: TGTGCCAGCAGCTTACTTACGTTTACTATACCCGCGGGCTACACCTTC.

This clonotype has ten or more counts. The chain joins TRBV29-1 to TRBJ2-1; D may be TRBD2 (6 bases). Germline V lookup: CDR1 SQVTM, CDR2 ANQGSEA. The CDR3 extends over 15 amino acids. The germline V and J ends were trimmed by 7 bases and 8 bases, with 24 bases remaining between them. The CDR3 DNA reads as TGCAGCGCCGGCGGGCCCCGGAGATGGGGGGATGAGCAGTTCTTC. The encoded protein is CSAGGPRRWGDEQFF.

There are many counts of this clonotype. The gene calls are TRBV18 and TRBJ2-5; 9 bases align to TRBD1. V gave up 6 bases and J gave up 4 bases; unmatched junction bases: 12. The germline V gene encodes CDR1 KGHSH and CDR2 LQKENI. The CDR3 runs to 16 residues. This CDR3 reads CASSLLTGGSGETQYF. CDR3 DNA sequence: TGTGCCAGCTCCCTCCTAACAGGGGGCTCAGGAGAGACCCAGTACTTC.

This clonotype was seen a handful of times. The genes are TRBV6-5 and TRBJ1-2; D is unclear. The CDR3 has 13 amino acids. The germline CDR1 and CDR2 sequences are MNHEY and SVGAGI. Trimming left V 4 bases short and J 8 bases short, with 14 bases between. CDR3 coding DNA: TGTGCCAGCAGTTCCGGTCCCTGGCAGGGCTACACCTTC. Its translation is CASSSGPWQGYTF.

This clonotype has a count of ten or more. The genes are TRBV20-1 and TRBJ2-5; 12 bases fit TRBD2. This CDR3 has 16 residues. V was clipped by 4 bases and J by 0 bases; unmatched bases: 6. Looked up from germline, CDR1 is DFQATT and CDR2 is SNEGSKA (reference sequence). CDR3 protein: CSATPWTSGDQETQYF. DNA for the CDR3: TGCAGTGCTACCCCTTGGACTAGCGGGGACCAAGAGACCCAGTACTTC.

The table lists this clonotype with many counts. The CDR3 loop reads CASSWLSGGLPYNEQFF. DNA for the CDR3: TGTGCCAGCAGCTGGTTAAGCGGGGGGCTGCCCTACAATGAGCAGTTCTTC. This sequence joins TRBV5-6 and TRBJ2-1; 9 nucleotides align to TRBD2. The CDR3 extends over 17 amino acids. Losses at the gene ends were 3 bases for V and 2 bases for J; bases not matched to a gene: 9. Germline V gene lookup returns CDR1 SGHDT and CDR2 YYEEEE.

This clonotype has at least ten counts. The chain is built from TRBV7-2 and TRBJ2-5; the match to TRBD2 covers 12 bases. This CDR3 is 16 amino acids long. Per germline, CDR1 SGHTA and CDR2 FQGNSA. J gave up 5 bases and V 6 bases, and 10 bases lay outside the gene matches. CDR3 sequence: CASSRLAGGPTETQYF. The DNA for the CDR3 is TGTGCCAGCAGTAGGCTAGCGGGGGGGCCGACGGAGACCCAGTACTTC.

The sample holds many counts of this clonotype. The chain has TRBV18 and TRBJ2-7; D is ambiguous. V was trimmed by 2 bases and J by 6 bases, leaving 8 bases between them. CDR3 length: 12 amino acids. Per the germline V gene, CDR1 is KGHSH and CDR2 is LQKENI. The CDR3 reads CASSPKSGEQYF. For the CDR3, the DNA is TGTGCCAGCTCACCAAAATCTGGCGAGCAGTACTTC.

The rearrangement joins TRBV2 to TRBJ2-7, with TRBD1 identical over 8 bases. Unmatched junction bases numbered 3, after V lost 6 bases and J lost 5 bases. The CDR3 spans 12 residues. The germline gives CDR1 SNHLY, CDR2 FYNNEI. CDR3 in DNA: TGTGCCAGCAGAGACAGGGGCCACGAGCAGTACTTC. This encodes CASRDRGHEQYF.

This clonotype was recorded many times. The V and J genes are TRBV19 and TRBJ2-3, with D possibly being TRBD1 (5 bases). The germline V gene encodes CDR1 LNHDA and CDR2 SQIVND (reference sequence). This CDR3 has 14 residues. V dropped 4 bases and J dropped 1 base, with 9 bases sitting between them. The CDR3 reads CASSTQGGTDTQYF. The CDR3 DNA is TGTGCCAGTAGTACCCAGGGTGGCACAGATACGCAGTATTTT.

This clonotype occurred many times. This chain connects TRBV5-1 to TRBJ2-2; D possibly corresponds to TRBD1 (5 bases). Looked up from germline, CDR1 is SGHRS and CDR2 is YFSETQ. This CDR3 has 13 amino acids. With 4 bases removed from V and 6 bases from J, the gap between germline ends came to 10 bases. The CDR3 sequence is CASSPDSPGELFF. The DNA for the CDR3 is TGCGCCAGCAGCCCCGACAGTCCCGGGGAGCTGTTTTTT.

J is TRBJ2-2 and V is TRBV12-3 or TRBV12-4; D tentatively fits TRBD1 or TRBD2 (5 bases each). Trimming removed 3 bases at V and 3 bases at J, with 11 bases between. The CDR3 runs 15 residues. The CDR3 loop is CASSFYQGDTGELFF. For the CDR3, the DNA is TGTGCCAGCAGTTTTTACCAGGGAGACACCGGGGAGCTGTTTTTT.

This clonotype was observed many times. The rearrangement uses TRBV6-2 or TRBV6-3 and TRBJ1-1; D gene unclear. The CDR3 extends over 14 amino acids. Trimming took off 2 bases at V and 0 bases at J, with 7 bases between the two ends. Germline CDR1 reads MNHEY; CDR2 reads SVGEGT. The CDR3 bases are TGTGCCAGCAGTTACCGGTTCATGAACACTGAAGCTTTCTTT. Residues: CASSYRFMNTEAFF.

This clonotype was counted many times. The chain recombines TRBV5-1 with TRBJ1-1, with TRBD1 matching 7 bases. The CDR3 sequence is 13 residues long. Germline loops: CDR1 SGHRS, CDR2 YFSETQ. Losses at the gene ends were 4 bases for V and 7 bases for J; bases not matched to a gene: 7. The CDR3 region has the DNA TGCGCCAGCAGCGGACAGGCCGAGGGTGAAGCTTTCTTT. Its translation is CASSGQAEGEAFF.

This clonotype has at least ten counts. The chain couples TRBV6-2 or TRBV6-3 to TRBJ2-2; a weak D match, TRBD1 (5 bases). CDR3 length: 15 amino acids. Trimming removed 8 bases from V and 3 bases from J, with 16 bases in between. The germline V gene has CDR1 MNHEY and CDR2 SVGEGT. In DNA form, the CDR3 reads TGTGCCAGCTTTTTGGGGCAGCCGTACACCGGGGAGCTGTTTTTT. Translation: CASFLGQPYTGELFF.

In this sample, this clonotype turned up many times. The gene calls are TRBV29-1 and TRBJ1-2; no reliable D call. Between the trimmed V and J ends, which lost 3 bases and 2 bases, there was a span of 16 bases. There are 15 residues in the CDR3. Germline V gene lookup returns CDR1 SQVTM and CDR2 ANQGSEA. The chain's CDR3 is CSVEIKIEGNYGYTF. As DNA, the CDR3 is TGCAGCGTTGAGATCAAGATCGAGGGAAACTATGGCTACACCTTC.